The next 31 T cell receptor delta chains were all read from a single sample in a study of Vδ1+ human thymocytes. Their recognized antigens are unknown. Study-wide results and caveats: Highly polyclonal TRG and TRD repertoires with Gaussian CDR3 length distributions appeared in thymus.

The template was reverse-transcribed extracted RNA. Pooled V-gene forward primers with one constant-region reverse primer generated the CDR3 amplicons by multiplex PCR. TCRdb re-called the multiplex PCR reads using CATT. The table has 70,000 to 90,000 delta-chain clones, around 35% seen once; the top ten hold roughly 0.25%. Sequenced input: Vdelta1+ gamma-delta thymocytes from the thymus. Subset: FACS-sorted CD3+ TCRalphabeta- TCRVdelta1+ TCRVdelta2- thymocytes. The receptor set was obtained from a boy in the first two years of life who had congenital heart surgery.

V gene TRDV1 combines with J gene TRDJ1; D unresolved. Trimming took 1 base from V and 10 from J, leaving 13 bases between them. The length of the CDR3 is 13 residues. Per germline, CDR1 TSWWSYY and CDR2 QGS. This CDR3 is CALGERPLVRLIF. CDR3 bases: TGTGCTCTTGGGGAACGGCCCTTGGTACGACTCATCTTT.

In this sample, this clone turned up a few times. V and J are TRDV1 and TRDJ1, with 12 positions matching TRDD3. Trimming at V came to 3 bases and at J to 1 base, leaving 6 bases not matched to a gene. The V gene's germline CDR1 is TSWWSYY and CDR2 QGS. The CDR3 contains 17 residues. CDR3 bases: TGTGCTCTTGGGGATGGAACTGGGGGATACCCCACCGATAAACTCATCTTT. Its translation is CALGDGTGGYPTDKLIF.

This clone was found a few times. This chain uses TRDV1 with TRDJ1, with D possibly matching TRDD3 (7 bases). The CDR3 extends over 21 amino acids. Germline-derived CDR1 and CDR2 are TSWWSYY and QGS. The V end lost 3 bases, the J end lost 2 bases, and 31 bases lay between the germline ends. The CDR3 reads CALGEFTSFRTGDPMTDKLIF. CDR3 nucleotides: TGTGCTCTTGGGGAGTTCACTTCCTTCCGTACTGGGGACCCGATGACCGATAAACTCATCTTT.

Remarks on this clone: This CDR3 is also generated by other DNA sequences in the sample. This chain links TRDV1 with TRDJ1, with D maybe TRDD3 (5 bases). Trimming shortened V by 0 bases and J by 0 bases, and 23 bases separated the two germline ends. Looked up from germline, CDR1 is TSWWSYY and CDR2 is QGS. The CDR3 has 20 residues. This CDR3 is CALGELVLRRRGLYTDKLIF. As DNA, the CDR3 is TGTGCTCTTGGGGAACTCGTACTACGTAGGAGGGGACTTTACACCGATAAACTCATCTTT.

J is TRDJ1 and V is TRDV1, with 9 bases that match TRDD3. Losses at the gene ends were 0 bases for V and 0 bases for J; bases not matched to a gene: 20. The CDR3 consists of 22 residues. CDR1 and CDR2 from the germline V gene are TSWWSYY and QGS. In DNA form, the CDR3 reads TGTGCTCTTGGGGAACTATGTGTCCTACCCTGTACTGGGGGACCGTACACCGATAAACTCATCTTT. Translating it yields CALGELCVLPCTGGPYTDKLIF.

This clone came up a few times. The chain has TRDV1 and TRDJ1; 11 bases are shared with TRDD3. Germline CDR1 reads TSWWSYY; CDR2 reads QGS. The V gene end was trimmed by 1 base and the J gene end by 1 base; junction bases not matched to a gene: 23. The CDR3 contains 23 residues. CDR3 region: CALGEPLPFFRLLGDSGTDKLIF. The CDR3, as DNA: TGTGCTCTTGGGGAACCGTTACCATTCTTCCGACTACTGGGGGATAGCGGCACCGATAAACTCATCTTT.

This clone has just a few counts. This sample includes further DNA sequences coding for the same CDR3. This chain uses TRDV1 with TRDJ1, with unresolved D. Trimming removed 1 base from V and 3 bases from J, with 21 bases in between. This CDR3 is 18 amino acids long. CDR1 and CDR2 (germline): TSWWSYY, QGS. CDR3 bases: TGTGCTCTTGGGGAACGATGCTCTGGACTACAGAGTGCCGATAAACTCATCTTT. It codes for CALGERCSGLQSADKLIF.

For this clone: Additional DNA sequences in this sample encode the identical CDR3. V and J are TRDV1 and TRDJ1; 7 bases agree with TRDD3. Germline CDR1 and CDR2: TSWWSYY and QGS. This CDR3 is built from 15 residues. After removal of 0 bases from V and 0 bases from J, the junction contained 1 base not matched to a gene. The CDR3: CALGELGDDTDKLIF. DNA for the CDR3: TGTGCTCTTGGGGAACTGGGGGATGACACCGATAAACTCATCTTT.

The sample holds a few counts of this clone. The genes are TRDV1 and TRDJ1; 7 positions match TRDD3. CDR1 and CDR2 (germline): TSWWSYY, QGS. The CDR3 contains 16 residues. The V and J ends lost 1 base and 2 bases, in that order; junction bases with no gene match: 7. CDR3 nucleotide sequence: TGTGCTCTTGGGGAACCGGGTCCGGGGGATACCGATAAACTCATCTTT. Translation: CALGEPGPGDTDKLIF.

This chain links TRDV2 with TRDJ3; 9 bases agree with TRDD3. V trimming: 9 bases; J trimming: 0 bases; junction bases outside the gene matches: 11. This CDR3 is 18 amino acids long. The V gene's germline CDR1 is GEAIGNYY and CDR2 EKD. For the CDR3, the DNA is TGTGCCACGGTTAGGGGATACGATACCTCCTGGGACACCCGACAGATGTTTTTC. It encodes CATVRGYDTSWDTRQMFF.

V and J are TRDV1 and TRDJ1, with 13 bases that match TRDD3. The V segment lost 1 base and the J segment 3 bases; nucleotides outside the gene matches: 32. The CDR3 length is 26 residues. The germline gives CDR1 TSWWSYY, CDR2 QGS. Written as DNA, the CDR3 is TGTGCTCTTGGGGAACCGATAACCGTCCAAGGACGGCGGGGCATGTACTGGGGGATACGTCCCGATAAACTCATCTTT. Its protein product is CALGEPITVQGRRGMYWGIRPDKLIF.

The J gene is TRDJ1, the V gene TRDV1; 7 bases align to TRDD3. Losses at the gene ends were 1 base for V and 0 bases for J; bases not matched to a gene: 26. This CDR3 spans 23 amino acids. The germline CDR1 and CDR2 sequences are TSWWSYY and QGS. The CDR3 nucleotides are TGTGCTCTTGGGGAACCGTGGGCGGATTACTGGGGATCAGGATCAGGATACACCGATAAACTCATCTTT. Its translation: CALGEPWADYWGSGSGYTDKLIF.

The rearrangement joins TRDV1 to TRDJ1, with 7 bases that match TRDD3. This CDR3 contains 19 residues. Germline values: CDR1 TSWWSYY, CDR2 QGS. Losses at the gene ends were 0 bases for V and 0 bases for J; bases not matched to a gene: 13. The CDR3 reads CALGELPALLGTYTDKLIF. The CDR3 coding sequence is TGTGCTCTTGGGGAACTTCCTGCTCTACTGGGGACCTACACCGATAAACTCATCTTT.

This chain joins TRDV1 and TRDJ1, with 8 bases that match TRDD3. CDR1 TSWWSYY and CDR2 QGS come from the germline V gene. V shed 1 base, J shed 4 bases, and the junction held 11 bases outside the gene matches. The CDR3 covers 17 residues. The CDR3 sequence: CALGEPLYWGVGDKLIF. Written as DNA, the CDR3 is TGTGCTCTTGGGGAACCCTTGTACTGGGGGGTCGGCGATAAACTCATCTTT.

This clone came up a few times. This chain links TRDV1 with TRDJ1; 12 nucleotides agree with TRDD3. CDR1 is TSWWSYY, CDR2 QGS, per germline. This CDR3 spans 21 amino acids. The V gene end was trimmed by 3 bases and the J gene end by 3 bases; junction bases not matched to a gene: 20. The CDR3 DNA sequence: TGTGCTCTTGGGGAGGCCCTTCCCCCCTTTTACTGGGGGATACTCGCCGATAAACTCATCTTT. Protein sequence: CALGEALPPFYWGILADKLIF.

This clone was observed a few times. This chain connects TRDV1 to TRDJ1; D gene unclear. V lost 2 bases and J 0 bases, leaving 13 bases between the germline ends. The germline V gene encodes CDR1 TSWWSYY and CDR2 QGS. The CDR3 sequence is 16 residues long. CDR3 nucleotide sequence: TGTGCTCTTGGGGAAAGGAGTCCTCCTTACACCGATAAACTCATCTTT. Its translation: CALGERSPPYTDKLIF.

This sequence joins TRDV1 and TRDJ1; either TRDD2 or TRDD3 may supply D (5 bases each). CDR1 is TSWWSYY and CDR2 is QGS in the germline V gene. The V end was cut by 5 bases, the J end by 0 bases, with 25 bases between. This CDR3 region has 19 residues. DNA of the CDR3: TGTGCTCTTGGGCACACTTCCCGACTCCCAACTGGATACACCGATAAACTCATCTTT. It encodes CALGHTSRLPTGYTDKLIF.

Note on this clone: This sample also contains other DNA sequences that code for the same CDR3. J is TRDJ3 and V is TRDV1; 13 bases fit TRDD3. The germline V gene has CDR1 TSWWSYY and CDR2 QGS. The trim removed 4 bases at V and 16 bases at J, leaving 34 bases unmatched. CDR3 size: 24 residues. The DNA of the CDR3 is TGTGCTCTTGGGGGGTTCCTAAACCAAGTACTGGGGGATACGCAAGCCTGGGACACTCGGCAGATGTTTTTC. Its protein product is CALGGFLNQVLGDTQAWDTRQMFF.

The chain is built from TRDV1 and TRDJ1, with TRDD3 matching over 7 bases. Germline V gives CDR1 TSWWSYY, CDR2 QGS. The CDR3 runs 19 residues. The ends lost 0 bases at V and 0 bases at J; junction bases unmatched: 13. CDR3 protein: CALGELGPTGVPYTDKLIF. Written as DNA, the CDR3 is TGTGCTCTTGGGGAACTAGGACCTACTGGGGTACCGTACACCGATAAACTCATCTTT.

Turning to this clone: This specimen includes other DNA sequences encoding the same CDR3. The chain combines TRDV1 with TRDJ1, with D unresolved. V was clipped by 0 bases and J by 0 bases, with 26 bases between them. The germline V gene has CDR1 TSWWSYY and CDR2 QGS. This CDR3 comprises 21 residues. The CDR3 nucleotides are TGTGCTCTTGGGGAACTGGAGACGCGCTCGCCCATACCCCCCTACACCGATAAACTCATCTTT. Encoded protein: CALGELETRSPIPPYTDKLIF.

This chain links TRDV1 with TRDJ1, with 9 bases that match TRDD2. V lost 0 bases to trimming and J lost 2 bases; unmatched junction nucleotides: 28. The germline CDR1 and CDR2 sequences are TSWWSYY and QGS. The CDR3 consists of 24 residues. CDR3 nucleotide sequence: TGTGCTCTTGGGGAACTGGCCTTCCTACGAACTTGGGGGGATTGGGGGGCTTGGACCGATAAACTCATCTTT. Amino acids: CALGELAFLRTWGDWGAWTDKLIF.

The chain is built from TRDV1 and TRDJ1; 9 nucleotides match TRDD3. J lost 0 bases, V lost 5 bases, and 16 bases had no gene match. Germline CDR1 reads TSWWSYY; CDR2 reads QGS. The CDR3 has 19 residues. CDR3 in DNA: TGTGCTCTTGGGACCCCTTCTCGACTCTGGGGGATGTACACCGATAAACTCATCTTT. Its protein product is CALGTPSRLWGMYTDKLIF.

As for this clone: One junction end disagrees with the germline gene, perhaps due to a read error. The chain uses TRDV1 and TRDJ1; TRDD3 matches at 13 bases. Germline loops: CDR1 TSWWSYY, CDR2 QGS. This CDR3 is built from 23 residues. In DNA form, the CDR3 reads TGTGCTCTTGGGGAACGAGTCTGGGCCTTCCTACTGGGGGATACGGGGGGCACCGATAAACTCACCTTT. Translated: CALGERVWAFLLGDTGGTDKLTF.

The V gene is TRDV1, the J gene TRDJ1; 8 bases match TRDD3. The germline V gene has CDR1 TSWWSYY and CDR2 QGS. Trimming at V came to 1 base and at J to 0 bases, leaving 19 bases not matched to a gene. The CDR3 is 21 residues long. For the CDR3, the DNA is TGTGCTCTTGGGGAACCATGGGGTGGGGGACCATCGGGGGATAACACCGATAAACTCATCTTT. It codes for CALGEPWGGGPSGDNTDKLIF.

The genes are TRDV1 and TRDJ1; D is unclear. This CDR3 region has 15 residues. V was cut by 1 base and J by 3 bases, with 12 bases left in between. Germline assignment: CDR1 TSWWSYY and CDR2 QGS. Here the CDR3 reads CALGERKGTADKLIF. The CDR3 DNA is TGTGCTCTTGGGGAACGAAAAGGTACGGCCGATAAACTCATCTTT.

A word on this clone: Other DNA variants within this sample encode the same CDR3. The chain carries TRDV1 and TRDJ1; TRDD3 agrees at 9 bases. CDR1 and CDR2 from the germline V gene are TSWWSYY and QGS. CDR3 length equals 17 residues. The V segment lost 2 bases and the J segment 0 bases; nucleotides outside the gene matches: 7. The CDR3 coding sequence is TGTGCTCTTGGGGAAAAATCCGGGGGATACCACACCGATAAACTCATCTTT. Residues: CALGEKSGGYHTDKLIF.

This clone was picked up a small number of times. This chain joins TRDV1 and TRDJ1; 10 positions match TRDD3. Trimming removed 2 bases from V and 7 bases from J; junction bases left unmatched: 22. Germline V gives CDR1 TSWWSYY, CDR2 QGS. CDR3 length: 20 amino acids. The CDR3 loop is CALGEGRRPLWTGGSSKLIF. The CDR3 DNA is TGTGCTCTTGGGGAAGGTCGTAGGCCTTTGTGGACTGGGGGATCTAGTAAACTCATCTTT.

The J gene is TRDJ1, the V gene TRDV1; 7 nucleotides agree with TRDD3. The CDR3 has 18 amino acids. The V gene's germline CDR1 is TSWWSYY and CDR2 QGS. After removal of 3 bases from V and 1 base from J, the junction contained 14 bases not matched to a gene. The CDR3 DNA follows: TGTGCTCTTGGGGACCCGGGACTGGGGACACCCTCCACCGATAAACTCATCTTT. Translation: CALGDPGLGTPSTDKLIF.

The chain has TRDV1 and TRDJ1; TRDD3 aligns across 7 bases. Germline V gene lookup returns CDR1 TSWWSYY and CDR2 QGS. The CDR3 length is 21 residues. With 4 bases clipped from V and 0 bases from J, the junction kept 23 bases outside the gene matches. The CDR3 loop is CALGVDSLLGTNGAYTDKLIF. In nucleotides, the CDR3 is TGTGCTCTTGGGGTCGATTCTCTACTGGGGACAAACGGGGCTTACACCGATAAACTCATCTTT.

This clone has just a few counts. The chain couples TRDV1 to TRDJ1; 12 nucleotides match TRDD3. From germline, CDR1 is TSWWSYY and CDR2 QGS. The CDR3 loop spans 21 amino acids. V trimming: 4 bases; J trimming: 1 base; junction bases outside the gene matches: 19. CDR3 residues: CALGAISPTYWGILGTDKLIF. The CDR3 DNA reads as TGTGCTCTTGGGGCGATATCTCCTACGTACTGGGGGATACTAGGCACCGATAAACTCATCTTT.

V gene TRDV1 combines with J gene TRDJ1; a possible D gene is TRDD2 (5 bases). Germline V gene lookup returns CDR1 TSWWSYY and CDR2 QGS. V lost 1 base and J 10 bases, leaving 28 bases between the germline ends. The CDR3 totals 18 residues. Here the CDR3 reads CALGEPRLRVLAHTGLIF. The DNA for the CDR3 is TGTGCTCTTGGGGAACCGCGCCTACGCGTGCTGGCTCACACGGGACTCATCTTT.